What follows is one T cell receptor beta chain and its context. This clonotype showed up many times. There is no known antigen for this receptor. The sample holds no much larger clone one base away, and base qualities are not on file. These data are taken from a study of regulatory T cells in long-lasting Graves disease (dated by TCRdb to the early 2020s). Some background on the complete study: Newly diagnosed Graves' disease patients had taken antithyroid drugs for less than 3 months. Peripheral blood TCR sequencing and RNA sequencing compared persistent Graves' disease patients with newly diagnosed Graves' disease patients. The study was conducted in China and was registered as a clinical trial. TCR sequencing covered around 13 persistent and 20 or so newly diagnosed Graves' disease patients, some 33 samples in total.

Study-wide conclusions, independent of this receptor: TRBV28, TRBJ1-2 and TRBJ2-5 were preferentially used in persistent disease, while TRBV20-1 and TRBJ2-1 were favored in newly diagnosed disease. More public clonotypes were shared among persistent patients (roughly 2,700) than among newly diagnosed patients (966). Lower TCR Shannon entropy and fewer highly expanded clones were observed in persistent Graves' disease patients than in newly diagnosed patients, which suggested clonal expansion. The study examined only peripheral blood because the primary lesion, thyroid tissue, could not be accessed. Sequencing and analysis were restricted to the TCR beta chain. The authors acknowledged the small sample size as a limitation that may reduce accuracy.

The CDR3 sequence holds 15 residues, the cysteine and phenylalanine included. Left in the record is the CDR3 DNA by itself, 45 bases read in frame from the first base. Looking up the germline V gene (reference sequence) yields CDR1 SGHNT and CDR2 YYREEE. The junction shows trimming of 5 bases on V and 2 bases on J, and the gene matches do not reach 4 bases of it. To prepare the library, multiplex PCR was applied. The sample was run on an Illumina HiSeq 4000. TCR beta libraries were built with iRepertoire HTBI primers and Arm-PCR amplification of CDR3 regions. PCR products were gel purified before sequencing. The original methods were these. Gene usage analysis of CDR3 amino acid clonotypes used the roughly 62 TRBV and 14 TRBJ segments found across samples. COPE and FqMerger were used to merge the filtered high-quality paired reads into contigs. Contigs were aligned with BLAST to IMGT TRBV, TRBD and TRBJ reference genes, and CDR3 was defined per IMGT. Clonotypes above 0.1% frequency were classified as highly expanded clones. Repertoire diversity was measured by Shannon entropy, and V-J evenness by the Gini coefficient. A clonotype was considered public if more than one individual shared it. TCRdb's own reprocessing of the public reads used fastp at Q25 and MiXCR and kept productive beta chains. For every CDR3 protein sequence, its rows merge into one entry that carries the most common genes and DNA. These V and J calls are TCRdb output, not the study's own analysis. The sample data list about half a million distinct CDR3 sequences, and around 12% of these were observed just once. Approximately 9.6% of the sample lies in the top ten.

Per the publication, the time point label means: newly diagnosed GD, antithyroid drugs for less than 3 months. For both TCR sequencing and RNA sequencing, RNA was extracted from PBMCs in TRIzol. The diagnosis of Graves' disease was made according to American Thyroid Association guidelines. Patients for the study were recruited at an endocrinology department in Xi'an, China. Each patient gave approximately 9 milliliters of peripheral blood, collected in an EDTA anticoagulant tube. Ficoll Paque Plus density gradient separation was used to isolate PBMCs, and no further T cell sorting was done. An Agilent 2100 Bioanalyzer and agarose gel were used to check RNA quality, and a NanoDrop 2000 was used to measure RNA concentration. The data also belong to a second study, concerning T cells in Graves' hyperthyroidism and ophthalmopathy. According to the second study: Stable Graves' hyperthyroidism was defined as the absence of progression to ophthalmopathy over 18 months of follow-up. Hyperthyroidism patients were newly diagnosed, had a disease duration of under 2 months, and were aged 18 to 65 years. Any patient with an uncontrolled infection, another autoimmune disease, pregnancy or lactation was excluded. Clinical symptoms, serum thyroxine and TRAb, thyroid ultrasound, and orbital computed tomography formed the basis for the diagnoses. The TCR CDR3 was subjected to a first round of RT-PCR using the HTBI primer set and the Qiagen OneStep RT-PCR kit. Most expanded thyroid clonotypes (frequency above 0.001) were also detected in blood, suggesting blood repertoires may reflect thyroid immune responses. In cross-validation, a model built on a 13 V-J signature told ophthalmopathy apart from stable hyperthyroidism with under 90% sensitivity and around 81% specificity, and in testing the same model reached 80%/75%. In validation, the model predicted progression to ophthalmopathy with roughly 70% sensitivity and around 72% specificity, a median of 6.5 months before onset. TCR V-J signatures able to tell the groups apart were searched for in a discovery cohort of some 100 patients, of whom 43 had Graves' ophthalmopathy and about 55 had stable Graves' hyperthyroidism. Prospective prediction of ophthalmopathy was tested in an independent validation cohort consisting of 18 to 20 hyperthyroidism patients and 17 patients who later progressed to ophthalmopathy. The 100 or so discovery patients were randomly divided into training and test sets at a 7:3 ratio. In more than 5 Graves' hyperthyroidism patients, the study also compared T-cell repertoires from thyroid tissue with T-cell repertoires from blood. Once sampling was done, hyperthyroidism patients were given methimazole at a starting dose of 30 mg daily, whereas ophthalmopathy patients were given high-dose intravenous methylprednisolone. Libraries were constructed in a second round of multiplex PCR, after which size selection and purification were carried out. Sequencing of the libraries was done on an Illumina HiSeq2000 using paired-end 100 bp reads. Raw data were processed with SOAPnuke, discarding reads with adapters, uncalled bases, mean Phred below 15, or no exact constant-primer or identifier match. COPE v1.2.5 was used to merge high-quality paired reads, and clonotypes were defined as unique nucleotide sequences. MiTCR v1.1 was used to align clonotypes to the IMGT TRBV, TRBD and TRBJ reference segments. Analysis was restricted to V-J combinations with a frequency above 0.0001, which covered just over 98% of repertoires. The TCS score was defined as the ratio of F50 (clonal expansion) to E x V (chaos), calculated using BLOSUM62-based TCRdist between CDR3 peptides within each V-J. Welch's t-statistics and random forest reduced several hundred V-J features to 13, which were used in a naive Bayes classifier (R e1071). No statistical method was used to set the sample size in advance, and investigators knew the group allocation. The paper reports TCR Vbeta CDR3 sequencing of approximately 130 peripheral blood samples: 40 or so ophthalmopathy, about 75 hyperthyroidism and approximately 17 progressor patients.

This chain joins TRBV5-4 to TRBJ2-2; 9 central nucleotides agree with TRBD2. The sequence was obtained from a woman between 25 and 40 years old with Graves disease. Donor details come from another sample of the same person, matched by shared clones. Sample: peripheral blood mononuclear cells (PBMCs), taken at new diagnosis, from a patient treated with antithyroid drugs. The CDR3 has the sequence CASRRAGGNTGELFF. The nucleotides are TGTGCCAGCAGGAGAGCGGGGGGTAACACCGGGGAGCTGTTTTTT. Extended through the reference TRBV5-4 and TRBJ2-2 proteins, this CDR3 yields the full variable domain: ETGVTQSPTHLIKTRGQQVTLRCSSQSGHNTVSWYQQALGQGPQFIFQYYREEENGRGNFPPRFSGLQFPNYSSELNVNALELDDSALYLCASRRAGGNTGELFFGEGSRLTVL.